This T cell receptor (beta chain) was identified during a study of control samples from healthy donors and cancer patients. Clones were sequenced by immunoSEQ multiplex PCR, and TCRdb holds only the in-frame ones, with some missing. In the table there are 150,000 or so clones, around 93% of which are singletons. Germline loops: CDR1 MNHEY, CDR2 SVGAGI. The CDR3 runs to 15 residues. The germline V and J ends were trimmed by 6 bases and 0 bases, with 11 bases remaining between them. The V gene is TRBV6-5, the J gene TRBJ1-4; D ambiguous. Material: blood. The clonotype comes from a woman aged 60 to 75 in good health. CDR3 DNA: TGTGCCAGCAGCACGGGCACCACAACTAATGAAAAACTGTTTTTT. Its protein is CASSTGTTTNEKLFF.